The TCR beta chain described here comes from a study of OX40 agonist ivuxolimab in advanced cancers. In germline, CDR1 is MGHRA, CDR2 YSYEKL. This CDR3 has 16 residues. This clone was seen just once. The junction departs from germline at one end; a sequencing error may be responsible. The data were produced by immunoSEQ multiplex PCR, yet TCRdb's version contains in-frame clones alone and is incomplete. This table holds about 75,000 clones, roughly nine tenths found once. This material consisted of CD4+ or CD8+ T cells sorted from blood, taken in a trial of the OX40 agonist ivuxolimab. The source of this sequence is an adult with an advanced solid tumor such as melanoma, head and neck, liver or kidney cancer. The chain recombines TRBV4-1 with TRBJ2-3, with a possible D match to TRBD1 (5 bases). CDR3 residues: CASRQALGIQEDTQYF. CDR3 nucleotide sequence: TGCGCCAGCAGGCAAGCTCTAGGTATACAGGAAGATACGCAGTATTTT.